Given below is one TCR beta chain in context. Generated by immunoSEQ multiplex PCR, the TCRdb table keeps only in-frame clones and is missing some. Among 200,000 to 250,000 clones listed, 82% were seen once. This record belongs to a study of blood T cell repertoires in COVID-19. Germline loops: CDR1 MRHNA, CDR2 SNTAGT. V was pared by 10 bases and J by 7 bases, with 16 bases between. This CDR3 region has 13 residues. Sequencing was carried out using peripheral blood. This chain joins TRBV6-4 and TRBJ2-2; possibly TRBD2 for D (5 bases). The source is a woman aged 70-85 years with COVID-19, enrolled during active disease. CDR3 sequence reads: CATRREGNGELFF. The CDR3 region has the DNA TGTGCCACCCGACGGGAAGGGAACGGGGAGCTGTTTTTT.